Below, one T cell receptor beta chain is given with its context. Its antigen remains unidentified. This sample is drawn from a study of T cell repertoires in cytomegalovirus infection. Study-wide context: It was the public TCR beta signatures that indicated both CMV infection and matching HLA type. Broader study findings: The ex vivo response was dominated by HLA-C-restricted CMV-specific TCR beta clonotypes. Cumulated frequencies of public TCR beta families served to identify carriers of CMV plus the relevant HLA.

The CDR3 spans 15 residues. The ends lost 5 bases at V and 1 base at J; junction bases unmatched: 5. Germline CDR1 MNHNY, CDR2 SVGAGI (reference sequence). Via MiXCR, TCRdb re-called the reads, giving one row per CDR3 protein. The table records a few hundred thousand distinct CDR3 sequences, roughly 29% of them present only once. This TCR derives from a human donor in good health (CMV status not recorded). Some clones in this sample may be carry-over from other donors' samples. The chain links TRBV6-6 to TRBJ2-3, with 8 bases matching TRBD2. The sequencing sample was made of PBMCs. In DNA, the CDR3 is TGTGCCAGCAGTACAAGAGCGGGAGGCACAGATACGCAGTATTTT. Translating it yields CASSTRAGGTDTQYF.